This T cell receptor (beta chain) came from a study of blood T cells in healthy people across ages. General study points: Diversity of TCR beta correlated strongly with naive T cell percentage.

With a J-beta primer mix and a sample-barcoded 5' primer, a second PCR ran roughly 7 to 11 cycles. TCRdb fed the 5' RACE reads into MiXCR, producing one record per CDR3 protein. In the table there are 850,000 to 1,100,000 distinct CDR3 sequences, more than 30% of which are singletons. Between the trimmed V and J ends, which lost 4 bases and 4 bases, there was a span of 20 bases. The CDR3 consists of 17 residues. CDR1 SNHLY and CDR2 FYNNEI come from the germline V gene. Concerning this clonotype itself: Its matching antigen is unknown.

This receptor was taken from a man between 18 and 35 years old in good health. This chain joins TRBV2 and TRBJ2-1; D may be TRBD1 or TRBD2 (5 bases each). Sequencing used blood. CDR3 nucleotide sequence: TGTGCCAGCAGTGCTGAGGGACGGACCTACGTATACAATGAGCAGTTCTTC. Translated, it gives CASSAEGRTYVYNEQFF.